These 13 T cell receptor beta chains were sequenced from one sample in a study of cytomegalovirus exposure and HLA in healthy donors. The PCR contained 60 Vbeta and 13 Jbeta primers. The protocol was immunoSEQ multiplex PCR, while the TCRdb copy is restricted to in-frame clones and leaves out a portion. Of under 200,000 clones in the sample, 60% to 80% were seen once. The sequenced material came from PBMCs. These TCRs come from a male donor in good health and CMV-seronegative.

CDR3: CASSLGTAFYNEQFF. The CDR3 nucleotides read TGTGCCAGCAGCTTAGGGACAGCCTTCTACAATGAGCAGTTCTTC. V and J are TRBV7-9 and TRBJ2-1, with D possibly being TRBD1 (6 bases). Trimming stripped 1 base from V and 3 bases from J, with 10 bases between. Germline CDR1 SEHNR, CDR2 FQNEAQ (reference sequence). The CDR3 extends over 15 amino acids.

The chain has TRBV11-3 and TRBJ2-1; 10 bases agree with TRBD2. Losses at the gene ends were 2 bases for V and 4 bases for J; bases not matched to a gene: 5. Germline V gives CDR1 SGHNT, CDR2 YENEEA. The length of the CDR3 is 16 residues. In DNA, the CDR3 is TGTGCCAGCAGCTTAACTAGCGGGGAATTATACAATGAGCAGTTCTTC. Protein sequence: CASSLTSGELYNEQFF. Combining the CDR3 with reference TRBV11-3 and TRBJ2-1 gives the whole variable domain EAGVVQSPRYKIIEKKQPVAFWCNPISGHNTLYWYLQNLGQGPELLIRYENEEAVDDSQLPKDRFSAERLKGVDSTLKIQPAELGDSAVYLCASSLTSGELYNEQFFGPGTRLTVL.

The CDR3 nucleotides are TGTGCCAGCAGCATTAAGCAGACAGGGCGGAACATTCAGTACTTC. Translated: CASSIKQTGRNIQYF. The chain recombines TRBV5-4 with TRBJ2-4, with TRBD1 identical over 7 bases. Germline CDR1 and CDR2: SGHNT and YYREEE (reference sequence). This CDR3 is built from 15 residues. Trimming took 4 bases from V and 7 from J; bases not matched to a gene: 11.

The rearrangement links TRBV2 to TRBJ1-3, with TRBD1 matching 7 bases. This CDR3 contains 14 residues. Germline CDR1 SNHLY, CDR2 FYNNEI. With 5 bases clipped from V and 4 bases from J, the junction kept 5 bases outside the gene matches. The CDR3 DNA reads TGTGCCAGCAGTTTTACAGGGGACGGAAACACCATATATTTT. Its protein is CASSFTGDGNTIYF.

This chain connects TRBV7-2 to TRBJ2-5, with 8 bases aligning to TRBD2. The CDR3 consists of 16 residues. Germline trimming cut 1 base from V and 0 bases from J; bases unmatched to any gene: 4. Per germline, CDR1 SGHTA and CDR2 FQGNSA. CDR3 sequence (DNA): TGTGCCAGCAGCTTAGGGGGTAGCGGGGACCAAGAGACCCAGTACTTC. Its translation is CASSLGGSGDQETQYF.

This chain joins TRBV27 and TRBJ2-7; TRBD1 matches at 10 bases. Germline assignment: CDR1 MNHEY and CDR2 SMNVEV (reference sequence). V trimming: 5 bases; J trimming: 6 bases; junction bases outside the gene matches: 7. This CDR3 is 14 amino acids long. CDR3 protein: CASSPRTGGAEQYF. CDR3 in DNA: TGTGCCAGCAGTCCCCGGACAGGGGGGGCCGAGCAGTACTTC.

V usage is TRBV12-5 and J usage is TRBJ1-5; D is possibly TRBD1 (6 bases). There are 19 residues in the CDR3. Looked up from germline, CDR1 is LGHNT and CDR2 is FRNRAP. The germline V and J ends were trimmed by 6 bases and 0 bases, with 24 bases remaining between them. The CDR3 is CASGQWGGDTLASNQPQHF. DNA for the CDR3: TGTGCTAGTGGACAGTGGGGTGGGGACACCCTAGCTAGCAATCAGCCCCAGCATTTT.

The chain employs TRBV6-5 and TRBJ1-2; D unclear. CDR1 is MNHEY and CDR2 is SVGAGI in the germline V gene. The V and J ends lost 6 bases and 3 bases respectively, with 11 bases between them. The CDR3 runs 13 residues. The CDR3 protein is CASSFDTDYGYTF. In DNA, the CDR3 is TGTGCCAGCAGCTTTGACACGGACTATGGCTACACCTTC.

The gene calls are TRBV5-6 and TRBJ2-7, with a tentative D call TRBD2 (6 bases). Trimming cost V 0 bases and J 2 bases, with 12 bases left between them. This CDR3 is 15 amino acids long. Germline V gene data show CDR1 as SGHDT and CDR2 as YYEEEE. The CDR3 loop is CASSLVRGLPYEQYF. The CDR3 DNA follows: TGTGCCAGCAGCTTGGTAAGGGGACTCCCCTACGAGCAGTACTTC. The full variable domain, completed using reference TRBV5-6 and TRBJ2-7, is DAGVTQSPTHLIKTRGQQVTLRCSPKSGHDTVSWYQQALGQGPQFIFQYYEEEERQRGNFPDRFSGHQFPNYSSELNVNALLLGDSALYLCASSLVRGLPYEQYFGPGTRLTVT.

The rearrangement links TRBV7-9 to TRBJ2-3; 8 bases agree with TRBD2. CDR1 is SEHNR, CDR2 FQNEAQ, per germline (reference sequence). This CDR3 is built from 14 residues. V lost 5 bases and J lost 4; bases outside the gene matches: 5. The CDR3 here is CASSAVGRADTQYF. Here the CDR3 DNA reads TGTGCCAGCAGCGCAGTCGGGAGGGCAGATACGCAGTATTTT.

The chain couples TRBV18 to TRBJ2-5, with 9 bases fitting TRBD2. The CDR3 totals 16 residues. V trimming: 6 bases; J trimming: 1 base; junction bases outside the gene matches: 9. Germline V lookup: CDR1 KGHSH, CDR2 LQKENI. The CDR3 reads CASSLRGLATQETQYF. DNA of the CDR3: TGTGCCAGCTCTCTCCGCGGACTAGCGACCCAAGAGACCCAGTACTTC.

The chain couples TRBV4-1 to TRBJ2-2; D possibly corresponds to TRBD2 (6 bases). Trimming cost V 4 bases and J 3 bases, with 21 bases left between them. This CDR3 is 18 amino acids long. Germline CDR1 MGHRA, CDR2 YSYEKL. CDR3 in amino acids: CASSRRGGDAGHTGELFF. CDR3 nucleotide sequence: TGCGCCAGCAGCCGAAGAGGCGGGGACGCAGGGCACACCGGGGAGCTGTTTTTT.

The chain carries TRBV27 and TRBJ2-3, with a tentative D call TRBD1 (5 bases). The V gene lost 4 bases and the J gene lost 6 bases, with 11 bases spanning the gap. The CDR3 length is 13 residues. Germline loops: CDR1 MNHEY, CDR2 SMNVEV (reference sequence). The DNA for the CDR3 is TGTGCCAGCAGTTCCCGGACACTGGATACGCAGTATTTT. Translation gives CASSSRTLDTQYF.